A single sample gave rise to the 10 T cell receptor beta chains below, sequenced in a study of blood T cell repertoires in COVID-19. The protocol was immunoSEQ multiplex PCR, while the TCRdb copy is restricted to in-frame clones and leaves out a portion. The data contain 400,000 to 450,000 clones, about 91% of them singletons. What was sequenced was peripheral blood. The receptors originated from a woman in her forties or fifties with COVID-19, enrolled during active disease.

The CDR3 is CASSYIRGYGYTF. DNA of the CDR3: TGTGCCAGCAGCTACATCAGAGGCTATGGCTACACCTTC. The chain employs TRBV12-3 or TRBV12-4 and TRBJ1-2, with D uncertain. This CDR3 is built from 13 residues. V gave up 6 bases and J gave up 4 bases, with 12 bases separating them.

The chain joins TRBV27 to TRBJ2-3, with D tentatively TRBD2 (5 bases). CDR1 and CDR2 from the germline V gene are MNHEY and SMNVEV (reference sequence). This CDR3 is built from 14 residues. Trimming removed 5 bases from V and 2 bases from J, with 11 bases in between. The CDR3 spells CASSPLTITDTQYF. As DNA, the CDR3 is TGTGCCAGCAGTCCCTTGACTATCACAGATACGCAGTATTTT.

This clone appeared a single time. The chain combines TRBV7-9 with TRBJ1-1, with D maybe TRBD1 (6 bases). The CDR3 covers 11 residues. CDR1 and CDR2 (germline): SEHNR, FQNEAQ (reference sequence). Trimming took 4 bases from V and 8 from J, leaving 8 bases between them. CDR3 loop: CASSSTGEAFF. The DNA of the CDR3 is TGTGCCAGCAGCTCTACAGGGGAAGCTTTCTTT. Together with reference TRBV7-9 and TRBJ1-1, the CDR3 gives the full variable domain: DTGVSQNPRHKITKRGQNVTFRCDPISEHNRLYWYRQTLGQGPEFLTYFQNEAQLEKSRLLSDRFSAERPKGSFSTLEIQRTEQGDSAMYLCASSSTGEAFFGQGTRLTVV.

In its sample, this clone was seen once. The genes are TRBV2 and TRBJ1-1; 8 positions agree with TRBD1. Germline lookup yields CDR1 SNHLY and CDR2 FYNNEI. This CDR3 has 13 amino acids. J was trimmed by 6 bases and V by 6 bases; bases with no gene match: 6. CDR3 amino acids: CASSRQGMAEAFF. The CDR3 DNA reads TGTGCCAGCAGCCGACAGGGGATGGCTGAAGCTTTCTTT.

V is TRBV12-3 or TRBV12-4 and J is TRBJ1-1; D is unclear. Trimming shortened V by 7 bases and J by 0 bases, and 9 bases separated the two germline ends. There are 13 residues in the CDR3. The CDR3 reads CASIKTVNTEAFF. The CDR3 DNA reads TGTGCCAGCATCAAGACTGTGAACACTGAAGCTTTCTTT.

The chain links TRBV11-2 to TRBJ2-3; 12 positions agree with TRBD1. The V gene end was trimmed by 5 bases and the J gene end by 4 bases; junction bases not matched to a gene: 13. CDR3 length: 18 residues. Germline V gene sequence: CDR1 SGHAT, CDR2 FQNNGV. The CDR3 coding sequence is TGTGCCAGCAGCCCGCTAGAACCGGGACAGGGGGCCGCAGATACGCAGTATTTT. Translation gives CASSPLEPGQGAADTQYF.

The chain recombines TRBV15 with TRBJ2-7; 8 bases agree with TRBD1. With 0 bases clipped from V and 3 bases from J, the junction kept 4 bases outside the gene matches. Germline CDR1 is LNHNV and CDR2 is YYDKDF (reference sequence). The CDR3 contains 15 residues. CDR3 residues: CATSRETGAYYEQYF. CDR3 in DNA: TGTGCCACCAGCAGAGAGACAGGGGCATACTACGAGCAGTACTTC.

The chain combines TRBV7-9 with TRBJ1-5, with TRBD1 as a possible D gene (6 bases). V dropped 7 bases and J dropped 5 bases, with 12 bases sitting between them. Germline V gives CDR1 SEHNR, CDR2 FQNEAQ (reference sequence). The CDR3 extends over 13 amino acids. CDR3 sequence reads: CASTPGGHQPQHF. CDR3 DNA sequence: TGTGCCAGCACCCCGGGGGGGCATCAGCCCCAGCATTTT.

V gene TRBV13 combines with J gene TRBJ1-2; 8 nucleotides line up with TRBD1. V lost 8 bases to trimming and J lost 6 bases; unmatched junction nucleotides: 11. This CDR3 comprises 14 residues. In germline, CDR1 is PRHDT, CDR2 FYEKMQ (reference sequence). CDR3 in DNA: TGTGCCAGCGGGACAGGACAGGGCATTGATGGCTACACCTTC. It yields the protein CASGTGQGIDGYTF. The variable domain in full, completed from reference TRBV13 and TRBJ1-2, reads AAGVIQSPRHLIKEKRETATLKCYPIPRHDTVYWYQQGPGQDPQFLISFYEKMQSDKGSIPDRFSAQQFSDYHSELNMSSLELGDSALYFCASGTGQGIDGYTFGSGTRLTVV.

The chain employs TRBV19 and TRBJ2-1, with a weak D call TRBD1 (5 bases). Germline V gene lookup returns CDR1 LNHDA and CDR2 SQIVND (reference sequence). The CDR3 is made up of 17 amino acids. V lost 4 bases to trimming and J lost 7 bases, with 23 bases between them. CDR3: CASSRANKGAPWNEQFF. CDR3 sequence (DNA): TGTGCCAGTAGTAGGGCGAACAAAGGGGCCCCTTGGAATGAGCAGTTCTTC.